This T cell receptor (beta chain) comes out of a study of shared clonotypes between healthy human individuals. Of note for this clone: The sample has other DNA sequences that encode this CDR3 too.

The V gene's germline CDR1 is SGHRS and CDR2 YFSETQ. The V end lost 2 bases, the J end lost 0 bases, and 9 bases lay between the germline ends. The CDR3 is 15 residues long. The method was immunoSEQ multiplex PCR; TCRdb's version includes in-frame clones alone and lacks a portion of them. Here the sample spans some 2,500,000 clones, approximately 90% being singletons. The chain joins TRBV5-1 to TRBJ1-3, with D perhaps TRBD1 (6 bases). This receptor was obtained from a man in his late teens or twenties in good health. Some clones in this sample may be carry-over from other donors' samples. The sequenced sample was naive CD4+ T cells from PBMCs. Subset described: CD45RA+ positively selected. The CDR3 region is CASSFEGGSGNTIYF. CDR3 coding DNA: TGCGCCAGCAGCTTCGAAGGGGGCTCTGGAAACACCATATATTTT. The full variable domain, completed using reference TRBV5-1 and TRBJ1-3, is KAGVTQTPRYLIKTRGQQVTLSCSPISGHRSVSWYQQTPGQGLQFLFEYFSETQRNKGNFPGRFSGRQFSNSRSEMNVSTLELGDSALYLCASSFEGGSGNTIYFGEGSWLTVV.